This passage covers 28 T cell receptor beta chains from one sample sequenced in a study of CD8 T cell repertoires and HIV-1 epitope variants. For these TCRs, the target antigens are not known. TCRdb keeps only in-frame clones here, not all; method: immunoSEQ multiplex PCR. Altogether approximately 6,500 clones are present, around 66% being singletons, with the ten largest covering 45%. The sample comprised cultured CD8+ T cells derived from PBMCs. The receptors here all came from a male donor with HIV.

This chain uses TRBV7-2 with TRBJ2-1; 8 nucleotides align to TRBD1. The CDR3 length is 15 residues. V lost 7 bases and J lost 0; bases outside the gene matches: 5. The germline V gene encodes CDR1 SGHTA and CDR2 FQGNSA. This CDR3 reads CASIQGQGSYNEQFF. Written as DNA, the CDR3 is TGTGCCAGCATCCAAGGACAGGGCTCCTACAATGAGCAGTTCTTC.

The rearrangement links TRBV4-3 to TRBJ1-1; D is undetermined. Trimming took 0 bases from V and 0 from J, leaving 11 bases between them. The CDR3 is made up of 16 amino acids. CDR1 and CDR2 (germline): LGHNA, YSLEER. The CDR3 bases are TGCGCCAGCAGCCAAGATGATGAACACCTGAACACTGAAGCTTTCTTT. It encodes CASSQDDEHLNTEAFF.

The chain is built from TRBV5-1 and TRBJ2-7; D may be TRBD2 (5 bases). In germline, CDR1 is SGHRS, CDR2 YFSETQ. V lost 0 bases and J lost 0, with 10 bases in between. This CDR3 has 15 residues. This CDR3 is CASSLGLASSYEQYF. DNA of the CDR3: TGCGCCAGCAGCTTGGGGCTAGCATCCTCCTACGAGCAGTACTTC.

This chain joins TRBV5-1 and TRBJ2-3; TRBD1 is a possible D gene (6 bases). The germline CDR1 and CDR2 sequences are SGHRS and YFSETQ. Trimming left V 4 bases short and J 3 bases short, with 15 bases between. The CDR3 is 15 amino acids. CDR3 residues: CASSLGTLRTDTQYF. CDR3 in DNA: TGCGCCAGCAGCCTCGGGACACTCAGGACAGATACGCAGTATTTT.

The chain uses TRBV19 and TRBJ2-1; TRBD1 matches at 11 bases. The CDR3 has 17 residues. The germline gives CDR1 LNHDA, CDR2 SQIVND (reference sequence). Trimming at V came to 1 base and at J to 0 bases, leaving 2 bases not matched to a gene. CDR3 coding DNA: TGTGCCAGTAGTATAGGGACAGGGGGCGACTCCTACAATGAGCAGTTCTTC. Amino acid sequence: CASSIGTGGDSYNEQFF.

In its sample, this clone was seen a few times. The chain joins TRBV5-6 to TRBJ2-1; 13 bases map to TRBD2. Germline V gene data show CDR1 as SGHDT and CDR2 as YYEEEE. With 4 bases clipped from V and 4 bases from J, the junction kept 8 bases outside the gene matches. The CDR3 totals 17 residues. CDR3 DNA: TGTGCCAGCAGCGTGGGGACTAGCGGGAAATCATACAATGAGCAGTTCTTC. Translating it yields CASSVGTSGKSYNEQFF. Variable domain in full (rest from reference TRBV5-6 and TRBJ2-1): DAGVTQSPTHLIKTRGQQVTLRCSPKSGHDTVSWYQQALGQGPQFIFQYYEEEERQRGNFPDRFSGHQFPNYSSELNVNALLLGDSALYLCASSVGTSGKSYNEQFFGPGTRLTVL.

This chain joins TRBV5-1 and TRBJ2-7, with D perhaps TRBD1 (5 bases). V was pared by 0 bases and J by 2 bases, with 15 bases between. This CDR3 has 16 residues. Germline lookup yields CDR1 SGHRS and CDR2 YFSETQ. CDR3 amino acids: CASSLGGRALTYEQYF. CDR3 nucleotide sequence: TGCGCCAGCAGCTTGGGGGGCAGAGCCTTAACCTACGAGCAGTACTTC. Combining the CDR3 with reference TRBV5-1 and TRBJ2-7 gives the whole variable domain KAGVTQTPRYLIKTRGQQVTLSCSPISGHRSVSWYQQTPGQGLQFLFEYFSETQRNKGNFPGRFSGRQFSNSRSEMNVSTLELGDSALYLCASSLGGRALTYEQYFGPGTRLTVT.

The CDR3 bases are TGTGCCAGCGGGGAACGGGGTCGAGAGCAGTACTTC. Its protein product is CASGERGREQYF. This chain links TRBV11-2 with TRBJ2-7; TRBD2 is a possible D gene (5 bases). The CDR3 sequence is 12 residues long. Trimming left V 8 bases short and J 7 bases short, with 15 bases between. The germline gives CDR1 SGHAT, CDR2 FQNNGV.

The V and J genes are TRBV19 and TRBJ2-3; either TRBD1 or TRBD2 may supply D (5 bases each). CDR3 size: 12 residues. Trimming left V 11 bases short and J 7 bases short, with 16 bases between. From germline, CDR1 is LNHDA and CDR2 SQIVND (reference sequence). The CDR3 protein is CAGDGPQNTQYF. Written as DNA, the CDR3 is TGTGCCGGGGACGGTCCACAGAATACGCAGTATTTT.

V and J are TRBV5-4 and TRBJ2-2; TRBD2 agrees at 15 bases. CDR3 size: 17 residues. Germline CDR1 is SGHNT and CDR2 is YYREEE (reference sequence). V was pared by 3 bases and J by 5 bases, with 5 bases of the junction left unmatched. In DNA, the CDR3 is TGTGCCAGCAGCTCGGACGGACTAGCGGGGGGGACCGGGGAGCTGTTTTTT. It codes for CASSSDGLAGGTGELFF.

The chain carries TRBV27 and TRBJ2-3, with 8 positions matching TRBD1. The CDR3 is 15 residues long. The V gene's germline CDR1 is MNHEY and CDR2 SMNVEV (reference sequence). V trimming: 0 bases; J trimming: 4 bases; junction bases outside the gene matches: 3. The CDR3 region is CASSLSAGGADTQYF. The DNA for the CDR3 is TGTGCCAGCAGTTTATCCGCAGGGGGCGCAGATACGCAGTATTTT.

The chain employs TRBV19 and TRBJ2-1, with 10 nucleotides matching TRBD2. With 6 bases clipped from V and 7 bases from J, the junction kept 18 bases outside the gene matches. Germline assignment: CDR1 LNHDA and CDR2 SQIVND (reference sequence). CDR3 length equals 18 residues. The CDR3 sequence is CASSRTHFPGLAFNEQFF. DNA for the CDR3: TGTGCCAGTAGCCGAACCCACTTTCCGGGACTAGCGTTTAATGAGCAGTTCTTC.

This clone was detected a few times. The chain recombines TRBV19 with TRBJ2-1; 10 nucleotides line up with TRBD1. The CDR3 spans 16 residues. The germline gives CDR1 LNHDA, CDR2 SQIVND (reference sequence). J lost 6 bases, V lost 5 bases, and 10 bases had no gene match. The CDR3 region is CASSPRGQGVGNEQFF. The CDR3 DNA reads TGTGCCAGTAGTCCAAGAGGACAGGGGGTGGGCAATGAGCAGTTCTTC.

The chain carries TRBV7-3 and TRBJ2-1; 8 positions agree with TRBD1. V was pared by 5 bases and J by 1 base, with 4 bases of the junction left unmatched. Germline CDR1 and CDR2: SGHTA and FQGTGA. The length of the CDR3 is 15 residues. DNA for the CDR3: TGTGCCAGCAGCCCGACAGGGGCGTCCTACAATGAGCAGTTCTTC. Its protein is CASSPTGASYNEQFF.

The chain joins TRBV9 to TRBJ2-5; 14 nucleotides line up with TRBD2. CDR1 is SGDLS and CDR2 is YYNGEE in the germline V gene. V shed 4 bases and J 3 bases; nucleotides not matched to a gene: 5. This CDR3 has 16 amino acids. The CDR3 protein is CASSRLAGGREETQYF. CDR3 bases: TGTGCCAGCAGCAGACTAGCGGGGGGGAGAGAAGAGACCCAGTACTTC. The entire variable domain, with the rest obtained from reference TRBV9 and TRBJ2-5, is as follows: DSGVTQTPKHLITATGQRVTLRCSPRSGDLSVYWYQQSLDQGLQFLIQYYNGEERAKGNILERFSAQQFPDLHSELNLSSLELGDSALYFCASSRLAGGREETQYFGPGTRLLVL.

The V gene is TRBV2, the J gene TRBJ2-5; 13 nucleotides line up with TRBD2. Germline values: CDR1 SNHLY, CDR2 FYNNEI. The junction had 3 bases not matched to a gene; V was cut back by 3 bases and J by 5 bases. CDR3 length: 15 residues. CDR3 protein: CASSDTSGGAETQYF. In nucleotides, the CDR3 is TGTGCCAGCAGTGACACTAGCGGGGGGGCCGAGACCCAGTACTTC.

The rearrangement joins TRBV5-1 to TRBJ2-3; D possibly corresponds to TRBD2 (6 bases). The germline gives CDR1 SGHRS, CDR2 YFSETQ. The V and J ends lost 0 bases and 5 bases respectively, with 16 bases between them. There are 16 residues in the CDR3. Written as DNA, the CDR3 is TGCGCCAGCAGCTTGGGGCCGGGAGTGGGAGAAGATACGCAGTATTTT. It translates to CASSLGPGVGEDTQYF. Full variable domain (outside the CDR3, taken from reference TRBV5-1 and TRBJ2-3): KAGVTQTPRYLIKTRGQQVTLSCSPISGHRSVSWYQQTPGQGLQFLFEYFSETQRNKGNFPGRFSGRQFSNSRSEMNVSTLELGDSALYLCASSLGPGVGEDTQYFGPGTRLTVL.

The V and J genes are TRBV27 and TRBJ2-5; D not resolved. V lost 5 bases to trimming and J lost 5 bases, with 12 bases between them. The germline V gene encodes CDR1 MNHEY and CDR2 SMNVEV (reference sequence). This CDR3 comprises 13 residues. The chain's CDR3 is CASSPISVETQYF. The CDR3 nucleotides read TGTGCCAGCAGTCCAATCTCTGTGGAGACCCAGTACTTC.

The chain links TRBV18 to TRBJ2-3, with TRBD1 matching 10 bases. This CDR3 has 15 residues. J lost 1 base, V lost 5 bases, and 3 bases had no gene match. Germline loops: CDR1 KGHSH, CDR2 LQKENI. The CDR3 DNA is TGTGCCAGCTCAGACAGGGGGCGGGGCACAGATACGCAGTATTTT. Protein sequence: CASSDRGRGTDTQYF.

V gene TRBV27 combines with J gene TRBJ2-7; 10 bases are shared with TRBD2. V lost 5 bases, J lost 5 bases, and 9 bases stayed unmatched. The germline V gene encodes CDR1 MNHEY and CDR2 SMNVEV (reference sequence). The CDR3 consists of 15 residues. CDR3 nucleotides: TGTGCCAGCAGTCCTGAGGCTAGCGGGGGTCACGAGCAGTACTTC. Its protein product is CASSPEASGGHEQYF.

The chain is built from TRBV19 and TRBJ2-2; 8 bases are shared with TRBD2. This CDR3 region has 18 residues. CDR1 is LNHDA and CDR2 is SQIVND in the germline V gene (reference sequence). J lost 4 bases, V lost 6 bases, and 16 bases had no gene match. CDR3 DNA: TGTGCCAGTAGCCGATGGGCGGCGGGGGGCCCGGGCACCGGGGAGCTGTTTTTT. Translation gives CASSRWAAGGPGTGELFF.

This chain uses TRBV15 with TRBJ1-2, with D possibly TRBD1 on 5 matching bases. V lost 1 base to trimming and J lost 5 bases, with 8 bases between them. Germline CDR1 and CDR2: LNHNV and YYDKDF (reference sequence). This CDR3 has 13 residues. CDR3 in DNA: TGTGCCACCAGCAGAGGACAGCAATATGGCTACACCTTC. Translation: CATSRGQQYGYTF.

This clone came up a few times. The V call is TRBV6-5, the J call TRBJ2-1; TRBD2 agrees at 11 bases. V was clipped by 7 bases and J by 3 bases; unmatched bases: 5. Germline V CDR1 and CDR2: MNHEY, SVGAGI. The CDR3 sequence is 15 residues long. CDR3 sequence (DNA): TGTGCCAGCAACTTACTAGCGGGGGACTACAATGAGCAGTTCTTC. Protein product: CASNLLAGDYNEQFF.

The chain couples TRBV19 to TRBJ2-7, with 7 bases lining up with TRBD2. The J segment lost 2 bases and the V segment lost 1 base, leaving 2 bases of the junction unmatched. The CDR3 loop spans 14 amino acids. Germline values: CDR1 LNHDA, CDR2 SQIVND (reference sequence). CDR3 sequence (DNA): TGTGCCAGTAGTATAGTTGGGAGGGCCTACGAGCAGTACTTC. Translation gives CASSIVGRAYEQYF.

The chain employs TRBV6-5 and TRBJ2-5; 7 bases are a match to TRBD1. The CDR3 has 14 amino acids. V shed 2 bases, J shed 2 bases, and the junction held 2 bases outside the gene matches. Looked up from germline, CDR1 is MNHEY and CDR2 is SVGAGI. The CDR3, as DNA: TGTGCCAGCAGTTACCCGGACAGGCAAGAGACCCAGTACTTC. Translation gives CASSYPDRQETQYF.

The chain combines TRBV28 with TRBJ1-1, with D maybe TRBD1 (5 bases). The CDR3 has 14 amino acids. V lost 1 base, J lost 3 bases, and 9 bases lay in between. Germline V gene data show CDR1 as MDHEN and CDR2 as SYDVKM. In DNA, the CDR3 is TGTGCCAGCAGTTTATTCGACAGTTACACTGAAGCTTTCTTT. Amino acid sequence: CASSLFDSYTEAFF.

The V and J genes are TRBV15 and TRBJ2-2; the D gene is possibly TRBD1 (6 bases). The V end was cut by 0 bases, the J end by 5 bases, with 10 bases between. Germline loops: CDR1 LNHNV, CDR2 YYDKDF (reference sequence). The CDR3 runs 15 residues. CDR3 in amino acids: CATSRDGQLTGELFF. The CDR3 DNA reads TGTGCCACCAGCAGAGATGGACAGCTTACCGGGGAGCTGTTTTTT.

This clone was counted a few times. CDR3 DNA: TGCGCCAGCAGCTTGACCTCGTCCGGACGCCCCTGGGGCTACACCTTC. It translates to CASSLTSSGRPWGYTF. The chain uses TRBV5-1 and TRBJ1-2; the D is unclear. The CDR3 is 16 residues long. V shed 1 base and J shed 8 bases, with 21 bases lying between them. In germline, CDR1 is SGHRS, CDR2 YFSETQ.